The sequence of this T cell receptor beta chain was determined in a study of monozygotic twins with inflammatory bowel disease. Findings and caveats of the study: Varying immunosuppressive regimens may have increased patient repertoire variability. Healthy co-twins showed greater TCRbeta diversity (inverse Simpson) than IBD patients. Fewer clonotypes were shared with others by IBD patients than by healthy twins, especially with disease activity.

With regard to this clonotype: Its antigen remains unidentified.

TCRdb re-called the 5' RACE reads; one entry per CDR3 protein, DNA not given. In all, the sample yields under 350,000 distinct CDR3 sequences. The receptor comes from a human donor with ulcerative colitis or Crohn's disease, or a healthy co-twin of an affected twin (not recorded which). The source material was blood.

The CDR3 here is CASSLSVEGNHPQHF. V is TRBV7-2 and J is TRBJ1-5. The CDR3 is 15 residues long. The germline V gene encodes CDR1 SGHTA and CDR2 FQGNSA.